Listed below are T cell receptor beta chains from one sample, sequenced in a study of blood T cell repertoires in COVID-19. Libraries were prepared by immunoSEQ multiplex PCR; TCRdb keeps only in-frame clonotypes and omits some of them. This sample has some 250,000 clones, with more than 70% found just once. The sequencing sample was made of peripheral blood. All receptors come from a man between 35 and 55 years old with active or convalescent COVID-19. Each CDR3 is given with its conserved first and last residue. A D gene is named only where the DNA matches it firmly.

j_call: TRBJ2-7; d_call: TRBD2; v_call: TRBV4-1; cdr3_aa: CASSQVPIGLAGSSYEQYF; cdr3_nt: TGCGCCAGCAGCCAAGTTCCTATAGGGCTAGCGGGCAGCTCCTACGAGCAGTACTTC
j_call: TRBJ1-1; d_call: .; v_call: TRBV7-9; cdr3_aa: CASSLGQARTEAFF; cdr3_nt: TGTGCCAGCAGCTTGGGGCAGGCGCGAACTGAAGCTTTCTTT
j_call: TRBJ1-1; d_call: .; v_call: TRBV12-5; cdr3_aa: CASGPRRGQAFF; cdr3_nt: TGTGCTAGTGGTCCGCGGCGGGGGCAGGCTTTCTTT
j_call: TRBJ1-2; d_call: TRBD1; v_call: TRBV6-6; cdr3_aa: CASSEGAAQGGYGYTF; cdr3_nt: TGTGCCAGCAGCGAGGGGGCAGCTCAAGGGGGCTATGGCTACACCTTC
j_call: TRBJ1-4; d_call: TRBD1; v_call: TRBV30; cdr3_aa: CAWSFFGTGEVEKLFF; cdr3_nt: TGTGCCTGGAGTTTTTTCGGGACAGGGGAAGTCGAAAAACTGTTTTTT
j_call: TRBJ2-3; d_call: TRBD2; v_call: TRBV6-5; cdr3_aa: CASSRTGTSVQYF; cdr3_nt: TGTGCCAGCAGTCGGACCGGGACTAGCGTTCAGTATTTT
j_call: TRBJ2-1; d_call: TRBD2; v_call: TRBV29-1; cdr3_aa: CSVEDLREKYNEQFF; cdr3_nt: TGCAGCGTTGAAGATCTGCGGGAGAAATACAATGAGCAGTTCTTC
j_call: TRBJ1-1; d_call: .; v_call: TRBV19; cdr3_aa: CASSIYGLNTEAFF; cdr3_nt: TGTGCCAGTAGTATTTACGGGTTGAACACTGAAGCTTTCTTT
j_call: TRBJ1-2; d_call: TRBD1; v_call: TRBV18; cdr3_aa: CASSRQGVGYTF; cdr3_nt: TGTGCCAGCTCGCGACAGGGTGTCGGCTACACCTTC
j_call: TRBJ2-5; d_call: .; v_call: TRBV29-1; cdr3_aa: CSAWAGQYIQETQYF; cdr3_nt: TGCAGCGCTTGGGCGGGACAGTATATCCAAGAGACCCAGTACTTC
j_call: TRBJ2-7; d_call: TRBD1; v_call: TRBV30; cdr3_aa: CAWGSSQGAREQYF; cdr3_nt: TGTGCCTGGGGGTCCTCCCAGGGGGCACGGGAGCAGTACTTC
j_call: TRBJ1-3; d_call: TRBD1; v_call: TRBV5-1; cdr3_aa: CASSSDRAISGNTIYF; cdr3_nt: TGCGCCAGCAGCTCGGACAGGGCCATCTCTGGAAACACCATATATTTT
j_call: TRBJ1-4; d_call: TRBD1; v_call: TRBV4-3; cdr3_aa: CASSQSSRGVGLNEKLFF; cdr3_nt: TGCGCCAGCAGCCAATCTTCCAGGGGGGTAGGCCTTAATGAAAAACTGTTTTTT
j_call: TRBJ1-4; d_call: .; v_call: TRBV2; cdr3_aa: CASQTGLGEKLFF; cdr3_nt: TGTGCCAGCCAAACAGGGTTAGGAGAAAAACTGTTTTTT